These T cell receptor beta chains were read from a single sample in a study of tumor-infiltrating lymphocytes in primary liver carcinoma. TCRdb ran MiXCR on the multiplex PCR reads and lists one entry per CDR3 protein. The profile shows some 38,000 distinct CDR3 sequences, 70% to 80% of them singletons. Sequenced material: liver tumor tissue from sampling region 4. These receptors were taken from a middle-aged man with primary liver carcinoma and hepatitis B virus infection. Each CDR3 is given with its conserved first and last residue. Each record gives: J gene, D gene, V gene, clone size, CDR3 DNA, CDR3 protein. A D gene is named only where the DNA matches it firmly. The size entry is marked missing in some rows and otherwise reads once, few, many or a size class.

J gene: TRBJ2-7
D gene: TRBD1
V gene: TRBV5-1
clone size: .
CDR3 DNA: TGCGTCAGCAGCCGGCAACAGGGGATCAACGAGCAGCGCTTC
CDR3 protein: CVSSRQQGINEQRF

J gene: TRBJ2-5
D gene: .
V gene: TRBV7-2
clone size: many
CDR3 DNA: TGTGCCAGCAGCTTATTCTCTGAGACCCAGTACTTC
CDR3 protein: CASSLFSETQYF

J gene: TRBJ1-2
D gene: TRBD1
V gene: TRBV6-5
clone size: medium-sized
CDR3 DNA: TGTGCCAGCAGCCCACAGGGGGCGGTCGGCTACACCTTC
CDR3 protein: CASSPQGAVGYTF

J gene: TRBJ2-4
D gene: .
V gene: TRBV7-7
clone size: many
CDR3 DNA: TGTGCTAGCAGCTTAGGTCCCAGGGAGGCCAAAAACATTCAGTACTTC
CDR3 protein: CASSLGPREAKNIQYF

J gene: TRBJ1-1
D gene: .
V gene: TRBV15
clone size: .
CDR3 DNA: TGTGTCACCAGCAGAGATCATGCGGGGACTGAAGCTCTCTTT
CDR3 protein: CVTSRDHAGTEALF

J gene: TRBJ2-3
D gene: TRBD2
V gene: TRBV29-1
clone size: .
CDR3 DNA: TGCAACGCTGAGAGGCGGGAGGTTACAGATACGCAGTATTTT
CDR3 protein: CNAERREVTDTQYF

J gene: TRBJ2-7
D gene: TRBD1
V gene: TRBV20-1
clone size: .
CDR3 DNA: TGCAGTGCCCCCGGGCCCTGGACAGGGATGACCGAGCAGTACTTC
CDR3 protein: CSAPGPWTGMTEQYF

J gene: TRBJ1-5
D gene: .
V gene: TRBV29-1
clone size: .
CDR3 DNA: TGCAGAGTCGTCGGACAGATCAATCAGTCCCAGCATTTT
CDR3 protein: CRVVGQINQSQHF

J gene: TRBJ2-1
D gene: .
V gene: TRBV11-1
clone size: once
CDR3 DNA: TGTACCAGCAGCTTGGTCGGCGGGGGAGGGGACAAAGAGCAGTTCTTC
CDR3 protein: CTSSLVGGGGDKEQFF

J gene: TRBJ2-3
D gene: .
V gene: TRBV11-1
clone size: .
CDR3 DNA: TGTGCCAGAAGTTTGCTGAGGGAGTGCACAGATACGCAGTATTTT
CDR3 protein: CARSLLRECTDTQYF

J gene: TRBJ1-6
D gene: TRBD1
V gene: TRBV5-4
clone size: .
CDR3 DNA: TGTGCCAGCACTGGACAGGGGTCACCCTTCCACTTT
CDR3 protein: CASTGQGSPFHF

J gene: TRBJ1-6
D gene: .
V gene: TRBV6-5
clone size: .
CDR3 DNA: TGTGCCTGCAGAAGCAGGGTCAATTCAACCCTCCACTTT
CDR3 protein: CACRSRVNSTLHF

J gene: TRBJ2-2
D gene: .
V gene: TRBV7-9
clone size: .
CDR3 DNA: TGTGCCAGCAGATTTAGCGCGGGCGGGGAGCTGTTGTTT
CDR3 protein: CASRFSAGGELLF

J gene: TRBJ1-5
D gene: TRBD1
V gene: TRBV11-2
clone size: .
CDR3 DNA: TGTGCTAACAGCTCCGGGACAGGGGAAAATCATCCCCATCATTTT
CDR3 protein: CANSSGTGENHPHHF

J gene: TRBJ2-7
D gene: .
V gene: TRBV11-2
clone size: few
CDR3 DNA: TGTGCCAGCAGCTTACGACGGGCAGGGGAAATCGAGCAGTACTTC
CDR3 protein: CASSLRRAGEIEQYF

J gene: TRBJ1-2
D gene: .
V gene: TRBV29-1
clone size: .
CDR3 DNA: TGCAGCGTCAAGTTTGGACAGACGGTCTATGGTTACACCTTC
CDR3 protein: CSVKFGQTVYGYTF

J gene: TRBJ1-1
D gene: .
V gene: TRBV12-3/TRBV12-4
clone size: .
CDR3 DNA: TGTGCCATCAGCCCTAGTGACAGCAACACTGAAGCTTTCTTT
CDR3 protein: CAISPSDSNTEAFF

J gene: TRBJ1-5
D gene: .
V gene: TRBV28
clone size: .
CDR3 DNA: TGTGCCAGCAGTCTTGGACGGGTCTATCAACCCCAGCATTTT
CDR3 protein: CASSLGRVYQPQHF

J gene: TRBJ2-1
D gene: .
V gene: TRBV29-1
clone size: .
CDR3 DNA: TGCAGCGTTTTAGTGGCACTCTACAATGAGCAGCTGTTC
CDR3 protein: CSVLVALYNEQLF

J gene: TRBJ2-1
D gene: TRBD1
V gene: TRBV29-1
clone size: .
CDR3 DNA: TGCGGCGTCATGTGCCCTGGACAGGATGAGCAGCTCTTC
CDR3 protein: CGVMCPGQDEQLF

J gene: TRBJ2-1
D gene: TRBD1
V gene: TRBV29-1
clone size: .
CDR3 DNA: TGCATCGTCATGCGCCATGGACAGGATGAGCTGTTCTTC
CDR3 protein: CIVMRHGQDELFF

J gene: TRBJ2-1
D gene: .
V gene: TRBV19
clone size: .
CDR3 DNA: TGTGCCAGTAGTACAAGGCCTTACAATGAGCAGTTCTTC
CDR3 protein: CASSTRPYNEQFF